The sequence of this T cell receptor (beta chain) was determined in a study of T cell repertoires in cytomegalovirus infection. Findings and limits, study-wide: CMV-specific TCR beta clonotypes restricted by HLA-C were the ones dominating the ex vivo response.

In its sample, this clonotype was seen a few times. As yet, its antigen is unknown. TCRdb recomputed calls from the reads with MiXCR, one row per CDR3 protein. In the table there are hundreds of thousands of distinct CDR3 sequences, approximately 33% of which are singletons. V lost 7 bases and J 2 bases, leaving 10 bases between the germline ends. The CDR3 contains 13 residues. Germline V lookup: CDR1 MNHNS, CDR2 SASEGT. This rearrangement joins TRBV6-1 to TRBJ2-3, with D possibly being TRBD2 (5 bases). The clonotype was recovered from a human donor in good health (CMV status not recorded). Some clones in this sample may be carry-over from other donors' samples. The specimen was cultured PBMCs, collected from culture after CMV antigen stimulation. The CDR3 here is CASKTGNTDTQYF. CDR3 sequence (DNA): TGTGCCAGCAAGACGGGAAACACAGATACGCAGTATTTT.